The T cell receptor (beta chain) under discussion was sequenced for a study of regulatory T cells in long-lasting Graves disease. This clonotype appeared many times. CDR3 regions were amplified by Arm-PCR using iRepertoire HTBI primers to build TCR beta libraries. TCRdb reanalysed the multiplex PCR reads using MiXCR and keeps one entry per CDR3 protein. This table holds roughly 410,000 distinct CDR3 sequences, about 15% found once. V was pared by 5 bases and J by 3 bases, with 6 bases of the junction left unmatched. Germline CDR1 is LNHDA and CDR2 is SQIVND (reference sequence). The CDR3 covers 15 residues. Indicated time point: newly diagnosed GD, antithyroid drugs for less than 3 months. From PBMCs, RNA was extracted and then used to make the TCR library. These same records also appear under a second study, on T cells in Graves' hyperthyroidism and ophthalmopathy. That study adds: HTBI primers drove first-round RT-PCR of the TCR CDR3. Ophthalmopathy, which appeared later, was predicted by the model a median 6.5 months before onset.

The clonotype was recovered from a woman in her thirties or forties with Graves disease. The sample here was peripheral blood mononuclear cells (PBMCs), taken at new diagnosis, from a patient treated with antithyroid drugs. The chain employs TRBV19 and TRBJ1-5; 8 nucleotides line up with TRBD1. The CDR3: CASSEGQVINQPQHF. The CDR3 DNA is TGTGCCAGTAGTGAGGGACAGGTGATCAATCAGCCCCAGCATTTT. The variable domain in full, completed from reference TRBV19 and TRBJ1-5, reads DGGITQSPKYLFRKEGQNVTLSCEQNLNHDAMYWYRQDPGQGLRLIYYSQIVNDFQKGDIAEGYSVSREKKESFPLTVTSAQKNPTAFYLCASSEGQVINQPQHFGDGTRLSIL.